One sample yielded the 21 T cell receptor beta chains listed below, sequenced in a study of T cells in women clearing cervical HPV infection. Clones were read by immunoSEQ multiplex PCR, and TCRdb kept only the in-frame ones, dropping some. With about 14,000 clones in the sample, the ten largest clones hold approximately 7.7%. Sequenced material: blood buffy coat. Receptors originate from a woman aged 18 to 69 with a cervical HPV16 infection that either progressed to CIN3+ or cleared (not recorded which).

Points on this clone: Read sequence stops 3 residues before the CDR3 end, and the germline J gene provides the missing end. V usage is TRBV6-4 and J usage is TRBJ1-1; D is uncertain. CDR3 size: 13 residues. The germline V gene has CDR1 MRHNA and CDR2 SNTAGT. Trimming shortened V by 3 bases and J by 4 bases, and 9 bases separated the two germline ends. The CDR3 loop reads CASSEARGTEAFF. The CDR3 bases that were read are TGTGCCAGCAGTGAGGCGCGGGGCACTGAA.

The CDR3 DNA, read in part, is TGTGCCAGCAGTTTTGGGCTGGCCAACTACGAG. Its protein product is CASSFGLANYE. The complete CDR3 sequence is CASSFGLANYEQYF. The rearrangement uses TRBV12-3 or TRBV12-4 and TRBJ2-7; D not resolved. With the read ending 3 residues before the CDR3 end, the germline J gene is used to fill in that end. This CDR3 has 14 residues. V was shortened by 3 bases and J by 3 bases, with 12 bases between the two germline ends.

Remarks on this clone: The read is 3 residues too short to cover the CDR3 end, so that end is filled in from the germline J gene. The rearrangement uses TRBV18 and TRBJ1-2; D is ambiguous. The CDR3 spans 15 residues. The V gene's germline CDR1 is KGHSH and CDR2 LQKENI. Partial CDR3 DNA: TGTGCCAGCTCACCTCCTAAACTAGCGGGAGGCTCC. Amino acid sequence: CASSPPKLAGGS. The entire CDR3 sequence reads CASSPPKLAGGSYTF.

For this clone: With the read ending 3 residues before the CDR3 end, the germline J gene is used to fill in that end. The V gene is TRBV2, the J gene TRBJ2-6, with 8 nucleotides matching TRBD1. The V gene's germline CDR1 is SNHLY and CDR2 FYNNEI. Trimming took 6 bases from V and 2 from J; bases not matched to a gene: 6. The CDR3 spans 16 residues. The DNA read from the CDR3 is TGTGCCAGCAGCGGCCAGGGGGCCCCTGGGGCCAACGTC. This codes for CASSGQGAPGANV. The whole CDR3 sequence reads CASSGQGAPGANVLTF.

As to this clone: The CDR3 end is not reached by the read, which stops 3 residues before it; the germline J gene fills it in. The chain recombines TRBV6-2 or TRBV6-3 with TRBJ1-5; D not certain. This CDR3 contains 12 residues. Germline lookup yields CDR1 MNHEY and CDR2 SVGEGT. The DNA read from the CDR3 is TGTGCCAGCAGTTACCCCCCTCTTCCC. This codes for CASSYPPLP. The full-length CDR3 reads as CASSYPPLPQHF.

A remark on this clone: With the read ending 3 residues before the CDR3 end, the germline J gene is used to fill in that end. This chain connects TRBV19 to TRBJ1-2; no clear D gene. Per germline, CDR1 LNHDA and CDR2 SQIVND (reference sequence). This CDR3 is built from 14 residues. CDR3 bases read: TGTGCCAGTAGTAGTTACAGTTCTGACTACGAC. This sequence encodes CASSSYSSDYD. From start to end, the CDR3 is CASSSYSSDYDYTF.

As for this clone: The sequence runs out 3 residues before the end of the CDR3; the remainder is reconstructed from the germline J gene. V and J are TRBV6-2 or TRBV6-3 and TRBJ2-7; TRBD1 matches 7 bases. The CDR3 runs to 14 residues. V shed 4 bases, J shed 1 base, and the junction held 4 bases outside the gene matches. Germline lookup yields CDR1 MNHEY and CDR2 SVGEGT. CDR3: CASSFLQGSYEQYF. Incomplete CDR3 DNA: TGTGCCAGCAGTTTTCTACAGGGGTCCTACGAG.

Regarding this clone: The read terminates 3 residues before the CDR3 end, so the remaining end is supplied by the germline J gene. The rearrangement links TRBV13 to TRBJ1-6; the D is unclear. In germline, CDR1 is PRHDT, CDR2 FYEKMQ (reference sequence). V dropped 2 bases and J dropped 7 bases, with 12 bases sitting between them. The CDR3 sequence is 15 residues long. The CDR3 DNA, read in part, is TGTGCCAGCAGCTTAAACGCGGCGAGAAATTCACCC. This codes for CASSLNAARNSP. The full CDR3 protein reads CASSLNAARNSPLHF. The variable domain in full, with the rest retrieved from reference TRBV13 and TRBJ1-6, is AAGVIQSPRHLIKEKRETATLKCYPIPRHDTVYWYQQGPGQDPQFLISFYEKMQSDKGSIPDRFSAQQFSDYHSELNMSSLELGDSALYFCASSLNAARNSPLHFGNGTRLTVT.

Of note for this clone: One end of the junction does not line up with germline, which may come from a read error. The read stops 3 residues short of the end of the CDR3; the missing end is completed from the germline J gene. This sample also contains other DNA sequences that code for the same CDR3. The genes are TRBV20-1 and TRBJ1-3, with 9 bases matching TRBD1. Germline values: CDR1 DFQATT, CDR2 SNEGSKA (reference sequence). There are 16 residues in the CDR3. CDR3 residues: CSARDWGQGTGNTIYF. The sequenced part of the CDR3 DNA is TGCAGTGCTAGAGATTGGGGACAGGGAACCGGAAACACA.

Comments on this clone: The read is 3 residues too short to cover the CDR3 end, so that end is filled in from the germline J gene. The chain couples TRBV28 to TRBJ2-3, with no clear D. V was trimmed by 4 bases and J by 6 bases, leaving 5 bases between them. Germline assignment: CDR1 MDHEN and CDR2 SYDVKM. The CDR3 is 11 amino acids. This CDR3 reads CASSYWDTQYF. The sequenced part of the CDR3 DNA is TGTGCCAGCAGTTACTGGGATACG.

Note on this clone: Its ends do not fully match the called genes, so a read error is possible. The read gets to within 3 residues of the CDR3 end, and the germline J gene fills in the rest. This same CDR3 is encoded by further DNA sequences in the sample. The chain uses TRBV2 and TRBJ1-3; no definite D call. Germline CDR1 is SNHLY and CDR2 is FYNNEI. CDR3 length equals 15 residues. Partial CDR3 DNA: TGTGCCAGCAGGAACGGACTGTCGGCAAGAAACACG. It specifies CASRNGLSARNT. The full CDR3 sequence reads CASRNGLSARNTIYF.

For this clone: With the read ending 3 residues before the CDR3 end, the germline J gene is used to fill in that end. This chain connects TRBV20-1 to TRBJ2-1; TRBD2 matches at 8 bases. V trimming: 0 bases; J trimming: 4 bases; junction bases outside the gene matches: 11. Germline CDR1 reads DFQATT; CDR2 reads SNEGSKA (reference sequence). The CDR3 length is 17 residues. The CDR3 is CSARESGGKIKYNEQFF. CDR3 DNA, as far as it was read: TGCAGTGCTAGAGAAAGCGGGGGCAAAATAAAATACAATGAG.

Of note for this clone: The read is 3 residues too short to cover the CDR3 end, so that end is filled in from the germline J gene. The rearrangement joins TRBV12-3 or TRBV12-4 to TRBJ2-1; TRBD2 matches at 13 bases. V lost 5 bases, J lost 2 bases, and 6 bases stayed unmatched. The CDR3 length is 17 residues. CDR3 loop: CASSLGTSGDPYNEQFF. CDR3 DNA (partial): TGTGCCAGCAGTCTAGGGACTAGCGGGGACCCCTACAATGAG.

With regard to this clone: Read data end 3 residues before the CDR3 end; the end is taken from the germline J gene. V gene TRBV14 combines with J gene TRBJ1-1; 10 nucleotides agree with TRBD1. V was pared by 1 base and J by 4 bases, with 3 bases of the junction left unmatched. Germline values: CDR1 SGHDN, CDR2 FVKESK. The CDR3 covers 15 residues. CDR3 in amino acids: CASSQGTGGITEAFF. Incomplete CDR3 DNA: TGTGCCAGCAGCCAAGGGACAGGGGGGATCACTGAA.

About this clone: The sequenced fragment ends 3 residues before the CDR3 boundary, so the rest is inferred from the germline J gene. The chain employs TRBV7-9 and TRBJ2-7; 9 positions match TRBD1. With V trimmed by 5 bases and J by 5 bases, 7 bases remained unmatched. CDR1 is SEHNR, CDR2 FQNEAQ, per germline (reference sequence). The CDR3 is made up of 14 amino acids. The CDR3 DNA, read in part, is TGTGCCAGCAGCCAACCGGGACAGGGAAACGAG. Its translation: CASSQPGQGNE. The whole CDR3 is CASSQPGQGNEQYF.

Details on this clone: The read ends 3 residues shy of where the CDR3 ends; the end is completed using the germline J gene. V gene TRBV12-3 or TRBV12-4 combines with J gene TRBJ2-7; D is undetermined. Trimming took 2 bases from V and 3 from J, leaving 11 bases between them. This CDR3 has 14 residues. The covered CDR3 bases are TGTGCCAGCAGTTTACGCAGGAACCTCTACGAG. Its protein is CASSLRRNLYE. The entire CDR3 is CASSLRRNLYEQYF.

On this clone itself: The missing CDR3 end, 3 residues past where the read stops, is filled in from the germline J gene. This rearrangement joins TRBV5-1 to TRBJ1-6; tentative D call: TRBD1 (6 bases). From germline, CDR1 is SGHRS and CDR2 YFSETQ. Between the trimmed V and J ends, which lost 4 bases and 6 bases, there was a span of 14 bases. The CDR3 length is 15 residues. The CDR3 loop reads CASSTRQVGNSPLHF. Incomplete CDR3 DNA: TGCGCCAGCAGCACCCGACAGGTGGGTAATTCACCC. The variable domain in full, completed from reference TRBV5-1 and TRBJ1-6, reads KAGVTQTPRYLIKTRGQQVTLSCSPISGHRSVSWYQQTPGQGLQFLFEYFSETQRNKGNFPGRFSGRQFSNSRSEMNVSTLELGDSALYLCASSTRQVGNSPLHFGNGTRLTVT.

Details on this clone: The same CDR3 is also encoded by other DNA sequences in this sample. CDR3 amino acids: CASSERGVGGYTF. The sequenced CDR3 bases are TGTGCCAGCAGTGAAAGAGGGGTGGGAGGA. V gene TRBV2 combines with J gene TRBJ1-2, with a weak D call TRBD1 (5 bases). Read sequence stops 3 residues before the CDR3 end, and the germline J gene provides the missing end. Germline V gene data show CDR1 as SNHLY and CDR2 as FYNNEI. The CDR3 has 13 residues.

With regard to this clone: The read ends 3 residues shy of where the CDR3 ends; the end is completed using the germline J gene. This chain joins TRBV7-6 and TRBJ1-5; no firm D call. Germline V gene sequence: CDR1 SGHVS, CDR2 FNYEAQ. This CDR3 has 14 residues. The ends were cut back, 2 bases at V and 2 bases at J, with 7 bases in the middle. Incomplete CDR3 DNA: TGTGCCAGCAGCTTAAGGCAGGGCAATCAGCCC. It translates to CASSLRQGNQP. The complete CDR3 reads CASSLRQGNQPQHF. The full variable domain, rest sourced from reference TRBV7-6 and TRBJ1-5, is GAGVSQSPRYKVTKRGQDVALRCDPISGHVSLYWYRQALGQGPEFLTYFNYEAQQDKSGLPNDRFSAERPEGSISTLTIQRTEQRDSAMYRCASSLRQGNQPQHFGDGTRLSIL.

A word on this clone: The read gets to within 3 residues of the CDR3 end, and the germline J gene fills in the rest. The gene calls are TRBV7-2 and TRBJ2-7, with D perhaps given as TRBD1 or TRBD2 (6 bases each). The CDR3 is 13 amino acids. CDR1 is SGHTA, CDR2 FQGNSA, per germline. The germline V and J ends were trimmed by 2 bases and 6 bases, with 11 bases remaining between them. The sequenced part of the CDR3 DNA is TGTGCCAGCAGCTTATTTGGAGGGGGCGAG. Amino acid sequence: CASSLFGGGE. From start to end, the CDR3 is CASSLFGGGEQYF.

About this clone itself: The observed sequence ends 3 residues before the CDR3 terminus, with the missing tail filled in from the germline J gene. This sequence joins TRBV7-2 and TRBJ2-7; 7 bases line up with TRBD1. The CDR3 totals 13 residues. The V and J ends lost 5 bases and 5 bases, in that order; junction bases with no gene match: 6. Germline loops: CDR1 SGHTA, CDR2 FQGNSA. The CDR3 bases that were read are TGTGCCAGCAGCCGACAGGGTGCCGACGAG. It codes for CASSRQGADE. The full CDR3 sequence reads CASSRQGADEQYF. Together with reference TRBV7-2 and TRBJ2-7, the CDR3 gives the full variable domain: GAGVSQSPSNKVTEKGKDVELRCDPISGHTALYWYRQSLGQGLEFLIYFQGNSAPDKSGLPSDRFSAERTGGSVSTLTIQRTQQEDSAVYLCASSRQGADEQYFGPGTRLTVT.